Each of the 3 T cell receptor beta chains below was sequenced from the same sample in a study of blood T cell repertoires in COVID-19. Libraries were prepared by immunoSEQ multiplex PCR; TCRdb keeps only in-frame clonotypes and omits some of them. The repertoire has about 160,000 clones, 80% to 90% of them found once; the top ten carry 11%. Sequenced material: peripheral blood. The receptors were sampled from a human donor in a cohort sampled during active COVID-19.

The V call is TRBV9, the J call TRBJ1-4; D is uncertain. Germline-derived CDR1 and CDR2 are SGDLS and YYNGEE. The CDR3 is 15 residues long. The V and J ends lost 2 bases and 5 bases respectively, with 13 bases between them. CDR3 region: CASSVSPARNEKLFF. CDR3 DNA: TGTGCCAGCAGCGTGAGTCCAGCGCGGAATGAAAAACTGTTTTTT.

The genes are TRBV7-2 and TRBJ2-3; the D gene is possibly TRBD1 (5 bases). Trimming took off 3 bases at V and 1 base at J, with 11 bases between the two ends. The CDR3 spans 15 residues. The germline V gene encodes CDR1 SGHTA and CDR2 FQGNSA. DNA of the CDR3: TGTGCCAGCAGCTTCAGGGCACGGGGCACAGATACGCAGTATTTT. Protein sequence: CASSFRARGTDTQYF.

The rearrangement joins TRBV5-1 to TRBJ2-5; TRBD1 might be the D (5 bases). CDR3 length: 14 residues. Germline V gene data show CDR1 as SGHRS and CDR2 as YFSETQ. V lost 0 bases and J lost 2, with 8 bases in between. The CDR3 coding sequence is TGCGCCAGCAGCTTGGTGGGGCAGCAAGAGACCCAGTACTTC. Protein: CASSLVGQQETQYF.